The rows below give T cell receptor beta chains drawn from one sample of a study of T cell responses to AZD1222 COVID-19 vaccine. The assay was immunoSEQ multiplex PCR, and TCRdb's table has in-frame clones only and misses some. This table has under 150,000 clones, about nine tenths appearing once. The input for sequencing was peripheral blood, taken on day 0 of AZD1222 vaccination. These receptors all come from an adult in good health. Both conserved end residues are part of each CDR3. The D gene is left open where the match is weak. Size is omitted from some rows. Given values are once, few, many or a class for expanded clones.

size	J	V	D	CDR3	DNA
.	TRBJ1-5	TRBV5-6	TRBD1	CASSLGTGILGQPQHF	TGTGCCAGCAGCTTGGGGACAGGGATTCTGGGACAGCCCCAGCATTTT
.	TRBJ1-2	TRBV19	.	CASRALGENGYTF	TGTGCCAGTAGAGCCCTAGGAGAGAATGGCTACACCTTC
.	TRBJ2-6	TRBV5-1	.	CASSLSSGANVLTF	TGCGCCAGCAGCTTGAGCTCTGGGGCCAACGTCCTGACTTTC
once	TRBJ2-3	TRBV7-2	TRBD2	CASSRVPGLVTDTQYF	TGTGCCAGCAGCAGGGTGCCGGGACTAGTAACAGATACGCAGTATTTT
once	TRBJ1-5	TRBV7-3	.	CASSTDRNQPQHF	TGTGCCAGCAGCACAGACAGGAATCAGCCCCAGCATTTT
.	TRBJ2-3	TRBV7-2	.	CASSDRVGTDTQYF	TGTGCCAGCAGCGACCGGGTAGGCACAGATACGCAGTATTTT
.	TRBJ2-7	TRBV13	TRBD1	CASSRGQGAYEQYF	TGTGCCAGCAGCCGAGGACAGGGGGCTTACGAGCAGTACTTC
.	TRBJ2-2	TRBV2	TRBD1	CASTLKGTGGTGELFF	TGTGCCAGCACCCTGAAGGGGACAGGAGGCACCGGGGAGCTGTTTTTT
.	TRBJ1-3	TRBV19	.	CASSPDLTPGNTIYF	TGTGCCAGTAGCCCAGACCTAACCCCCGGAAACACCATATATTTT
.	TRBJ1-2	TRBV19	.	CASSIDVASPGRGYTF	TGTGCCAGTAGTATAGATGTGGCCTCACCCGGACGAGGCTACACCTTC
.	TRBJ1-6	TRBV4-1	.	CASSQVGLEPPLHF	TGCGCCAGCAGCCAAGTAGGTTTAGAACCACCCCTCCACTTT
.	TRBJ2-1	TRBV25-1	.	CASSEKGRANEQFF	TGTGCCAGCAGTGAAAAGGGCAGGGCGAATGAGCAGTTCTTC
.	TRBJ1-2	TRBV30	.	CAWSVLSYYGYTF	TGTGCCTGGAGTGTTCTCTCCTACTATGGCTACACCTTC
many	TRBJ2-2	TRBV6-4	.	CASSDKDTGELFF	TGTGCCAGCAGTGACAAGGACACCGGGGAGCTGTTTTTT
.	TRBJ2-1	TRBV10-2	.	CASGLGGNEQFF	TGCGCCAGCGGACTTGGAGGAAATGAGCAGTTCTTC
once	TRBJ2-5	TRBV9	.	CASSVEGALGGETQYF	TGTGCCAGCAGCGTCGAGGGGGCACTGGGAGGAGAGACCCAGTACTTC
.	TRBJ2-5	TRBV5-1	TRBD2	CASSLGLAGAQETQYF	TGCGCCAGCAGCTTGGGGCTAGCGGGGGCCCAAGAGACCCAGTACTTC
.	TRBJ2-1	TRBV5-6	.	CASSDDRRDYNEQFF	TGTGCCAGCAGCGACGACAGAAGAGACTACAATGAGCAGTTCTTC
.	TRBJ1-2	TRBV24-1	.	CATQAGNTYGYTF	TGTGCCACTCAAGCCGGGAATACTTATGGCTACACCTTC
.	TRBJ1-2	TRBV2	.	CASSEIPRVGDGYTF	TGTGCCAGCAGTGAAATCCCTAGGGTTGGTGATGGCTACACCTTC
.	TRBJ2-2	TRBV5-6	TRBD2	CASSLRLAGTNTGELFF	TGTGCCAGCAGCTTGCGACTAGCGGGGACGAACACCGGGGAGCTGTTTTTT
.	TRBJ1-5	TRBV30	.	CAWSVGALDAGPNQPQHF	TGTGCCTGGAGTGTTGGAGCTCTGGACGCCGGCCCCAATCAGCCCCAGCATTTT
.	TRBJ2-1	TRBV2	TRBD2	CASSERLAGPYNEQFF	TGTGCCAGCAGTGAAAGACTAGCGGGGCCTTACAATGAGCAGTTCTTC
.	TRBJ1-1	TRBV13	TRBD1	CASSLSPGTASGVEAFF	TGTGCCAGCAGCCTAAGTCCCGGGACAGCCTCGGGGGTTGAAGCTTTCTTT
once	TRBJ1-1	TRBV5-1	.	CASSLGSPSSEAFF	TGCGCCAGCAGCTTAGGGTCCCCGTCGTCTGAAGCTTTCTTT
.	TRBJ1-5	TRBV25-1	.	CASSDPGDYQPQHF	TGTGCCAGCAGTGACCCGGGAGATTATCAGCCCCAGCATTTT
.	TRBJ1-2	TRBV29-1	.	CSVEVQYRLANYGYTF	TGCAGCGTTGAAGTACAGTACAGGCTAGCTAACTATGGCTACACCTTC
once	TRBJ2-1	TRBV7-2	.	CASSLEFSSYNEQFF	TGTGCCAGCAGCTTAGAATTCTCCTCCTACAATGAGCAGTTCTTC
.	TRBJ2-7	TRBV7-7	.	CASSLNEGVGYEQYF	TGTGCTAGCAGCTTAAACGAGGGAGTGGGCTACGAGCAGTACTTC
.	TRBJ1-2	TRBV27	.	CASNPRGAPDYGYTF	TGTGCCAGCAACCCCCGTGGGGCGCCGGACTATGGCTACACCTTC
few	TRBJ2-7	TRBV10-2	TRBD2	CASSEGLAGNYEQYF	TGCGCCAGCAGTGAGGGACTAGCGGGAAACTACGAGCAGTACTTC
.	TRBJ2-7	TRBV7-2	TRBD1	CASSPKSTGAPMDF	TGTGCCAGCAGCCCCAAGTCGACAGGGGCCCCAATGGACTTC
.	TRBJ1-1	TRBV5-4	.	CASSFMAGNTEAFF	TGTGCCAGCAGCTTTATGGCAGGGAACACTGAAGCTTTCTTT
.	TRBJ2-5	TRBV19	.	CASSIAGTKETQYF	TGTGCCAGTAGTATAGCCGGGACAAAAGAGACCCAGTACTTC
.	TRBJ2-7	TRBV18	.	CASSPPQSPIYEQYF	TGTGCCAGCTCACCCCCACAGTCCCCTATCTACGAGCAGTACTTC
.	TRBJ1-1	TRBV3-1/TRBV3-2	.	CASSQRSTEAFF	TGTGCCAGCAGCCAAAGGAGCACTGAAGCTTTCTTT
.	TRBJ2-3	TRBV6-5	.	CASSTGLSTDTQYF	TGTGCCAGCAGTACCGGACTAAGCACAGATACGCAGTATTTT
.	TRBJ2-1	TRBV6-4	TRBD2	CASSEGSGEYNEQFF	TGTGCCAGCAGTGAGGGGAGCGGGGAGTACAATGAGCAGTTCTTC
.	TRBJ2-5	TRBV3-1/TRBV3-2	.	CASSRGPQETQYF	TGTGCCAGCAGCCGGGGGCCCCAAGAGACCCAGTACTTC
.	TRBJ2-3	TRBV11-3	.	CASSLGQGRGRADTQYF	TGTGCCAGCAGCTTAGGCCAAGGCCGGGGTAGGGCAGATACGCAGTATTTT
.	TRBJ1-1	TRBV4-3	.	CASSQEGWVNTEAFF	TGCGCCAGCAGCCAAGAGGGGTGGGTGAACACTGAAGCTTTCTTT
few	TRBJ2-2	TRBV4-1	TRBD1	CASRFGQDTGELFF	TGCGCCAGCAGGTTCGGACAGGACACCGGGGAGCTGTTTTTT
.	TRBJ1-5	TRBV7-2	.	CASSLEGDQPQHF	TGTGCCAGCAGCTTAGAAGGGGATCAGCCCCAGCATTTT
.	TRBJ1-5	TRBV7-6	TRBD1	CASSPAGGSNQPQHF	TGTGCCAGCAGCCCCGCAGGGGGCAGCAATCAGCCCCAGCATTTT
.	TRBJ1-5	TRBV24-1	.	CATDGGGFSKSNQPQHF	TGTGCCACCGATGGTGGGGGGTTCTCTAAAAGCAATCAGCCCCAGCATTTT
.	TRBJ1-2	TRBV6-1	TRBD1	CASSETRGQYGYTF	TGTGCCAGCAGTGAAACCAGGGGGCAGTATGGCTACACCTTC
.	TRBJ1-5	TRBV6-5	.	CASSHSDSNQPQHF	TGTGCCAGCAGCCACTCGGACAGTAATCAGCCCCAGCATTTT
.	TRBJ1-1	TRBV4-2	TRBD1	CASSQYRGGEAFF	TGTGCCAGCAGCCAATACAGGGGCGGGGAAGCTTTCTTT
.	TRBJ1-2	TRBV7-8	.	CASSLAPDSYGYTF	TGTGCCAGCAGCTTAGCACCGGACAGCTATGGCTACACCTTC
.	TRBJ1-3	TRBV6-1	.	CASSEDSYSSGNTIYF	TGTGCCAGCAGTGAAGACAGCTATAGCTCTGGAAACACCATATATTTT
.	TRBJ1-5	TRBV7-9	.	CASSLASGDQPQHF	TGTGCCAGCAGCTTGGCGTCAGGCGATCAGCCCCAGCATTTT
once	TRBJ1-2	TRBV7-8	.	CASSLNPWLRAEEGYTF	TGTGCCAGCAGCTTAAACCCCTGGTTAAGGGCGGAGGAAGGCTACACCTTC
.	TRBJ2-3	TRBV18	.	CASSRGQRALASTDTQYF	TGTGCCAGCTCGCGAGGACAGAGGGCCTTGGCGAGCACAGATACGCAGTATTTT
.	TRBJ2-1	TRBV25-1	.	CASSGGGPGVEQFF	TGTGCCAGCAGCGGTGGAGGGCCAGGGGTTGAGCAGTTCTTC
few	TRBJ2-3	TRBV19	.	CASSIHGQSIGTDTQYF	TGTGCCAGTAGTATCCACGGACAGTCAATAGGCACAGATACGCAGTATTTT
.	TRBJ1-2	TRBV7-2	.	CASSLLGDSYGYTF	TGTGCCAGCAGCTTATTGGGCGACTCGTATGGCTACACCTTC
.	TRBJ2-6	TRBV12-5	.	CASGLGRSGANVLTF	TGTGCTAGTGGTTTGGGGAGATCTGGGGCCAACGTCCTGACTTTC
.	TRBJ1-2	TRBV5-4	.	CASSLDGIRGNYGYTF	TGTGCCAGCAGCTTGGATGGGATCCGGGGTAACTATGGCTACACCTTC
.	TRBJ1-5	TRBV30	TRBD1	CAWSPGTGGGQPQHF	TGTGCCTGGAGTCCCGGGACAGGGGGCGGACAGCCCCAGCATTTT